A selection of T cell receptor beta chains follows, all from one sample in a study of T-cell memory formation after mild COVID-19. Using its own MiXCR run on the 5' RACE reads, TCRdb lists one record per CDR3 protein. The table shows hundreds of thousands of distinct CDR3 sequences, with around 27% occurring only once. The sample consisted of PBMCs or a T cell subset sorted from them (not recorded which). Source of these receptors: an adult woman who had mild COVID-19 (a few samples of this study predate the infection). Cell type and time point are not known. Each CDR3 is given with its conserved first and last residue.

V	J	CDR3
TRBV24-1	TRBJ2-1	CATSDRTSGFLNEQFF
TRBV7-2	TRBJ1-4	CASSPDGATNEKLFF
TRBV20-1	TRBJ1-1	CSAGLGVMNTEAFF
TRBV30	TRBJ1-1	CAWSSRYLNTEAFF
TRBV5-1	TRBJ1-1	CASSGDSHEAFF
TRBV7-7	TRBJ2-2	CASSMTSAGTGELFF
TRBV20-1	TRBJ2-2	CSARATRVTNTGELFF
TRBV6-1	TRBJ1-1	CASCRGTEAFF
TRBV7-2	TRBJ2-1	CASSLTADTYNEQFF
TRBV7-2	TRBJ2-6	CASSLGGDWETANVLTF
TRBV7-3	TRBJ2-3	CASSPSGGKTSTDTQYF
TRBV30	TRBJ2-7	CAWSGAPSEGYF
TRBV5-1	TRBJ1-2	CASNLAPDRESNGYTF
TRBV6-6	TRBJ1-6	CASSQGLSDSPLHF
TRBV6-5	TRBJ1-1	CASSSTFGTVAEAFF
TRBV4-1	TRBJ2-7	CASSRSQGVSSYEQYF
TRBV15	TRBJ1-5	CATSRDRQGPSNQPQHF
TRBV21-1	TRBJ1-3	CASSKRGTSGNTIYF
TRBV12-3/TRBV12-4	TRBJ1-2	CASRQPPGGYTF
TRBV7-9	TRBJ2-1	CASSPMTGPSYNEQFF
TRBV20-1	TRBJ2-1	CSARLSGEQFF
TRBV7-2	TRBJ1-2	CASSDPREGYTF
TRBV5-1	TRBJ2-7	CASSREGRYEQYF
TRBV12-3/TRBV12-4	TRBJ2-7	CASSLPGGPDYEQYF